This T cell receptor (beta chain) came from a study of blood T cells in healthy people across ages. With a J-beta primer mix and a sample-barcoded 5' primer, a second PCR ran 7 to 11 cycles. Each CDR3 protein is one row after TCRdb ran MiXCR on the 5' RACE reads. The sample has approximately 2,000,000 distinct CDR3 sequences, 39% seen once; the top ten hold roughly 23%. CDR3 size: 12 residues. V was cut by 5 bases and J by 7 bases, with 11 bases left in between. CDR1 and CDR2 (germline): SEHNR, FQNEAQ (reference sequence). The source is a human donor in good health. V usage is TRBV7-9 and J usage is TRBJ1-2; D remains ambiguous. Sequenced: blood. Written as DNA, the CDR3 is TGTGCCAGCAGCGCCGGAGGGAGTGGCTACACCTTC. Its protein product is CASSAGGSGYTF.